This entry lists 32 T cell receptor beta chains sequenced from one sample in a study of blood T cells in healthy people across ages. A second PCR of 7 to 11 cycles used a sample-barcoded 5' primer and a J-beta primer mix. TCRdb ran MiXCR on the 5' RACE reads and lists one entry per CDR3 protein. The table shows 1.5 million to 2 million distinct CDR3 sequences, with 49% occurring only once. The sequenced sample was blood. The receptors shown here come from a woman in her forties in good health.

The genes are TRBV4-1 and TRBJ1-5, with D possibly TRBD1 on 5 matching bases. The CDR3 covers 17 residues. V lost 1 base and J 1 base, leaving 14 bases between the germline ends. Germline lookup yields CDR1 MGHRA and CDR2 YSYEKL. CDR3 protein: CASSQVVTAESNQPQHF. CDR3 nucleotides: TGCGCCAGCAGCCAAGTGGTGACAGCAGAAAGCAATCAGCCCCAGCATTTT.

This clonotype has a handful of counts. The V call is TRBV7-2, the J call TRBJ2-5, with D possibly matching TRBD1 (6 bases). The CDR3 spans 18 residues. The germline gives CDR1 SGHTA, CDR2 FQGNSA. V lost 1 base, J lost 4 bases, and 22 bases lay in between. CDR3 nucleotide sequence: TGTGCCAGCAGCTTAGGTGCAACAGGGAACCCTTTGATAGAGACCCAGTACTTC. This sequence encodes CASSLGATGNPLIETQYF.

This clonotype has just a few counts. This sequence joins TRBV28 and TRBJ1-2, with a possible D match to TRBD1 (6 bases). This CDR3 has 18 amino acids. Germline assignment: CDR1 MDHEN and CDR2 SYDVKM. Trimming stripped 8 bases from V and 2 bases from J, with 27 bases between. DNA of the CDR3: TGTGCCAGCTCCCTGGCCGCCGTTGAGCCGGGACACAACTATGGCTACACCTTC. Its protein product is CASSLAAVEPGHNYGYTF.

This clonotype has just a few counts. The CDR3 spells CASSSVAGAFYNEQFF. The DNA of the CDR3 is TGTGCCAGCAGTTCAGTAGCGGGGGCGTTCTACAATGAGCAGTTCTTC. This chain uses TRBV6-2 or TRBV6-3 with TRBJ2-1; 9 positions match TRBD2. CDR1 is MNHEY, CDR2 SVGEGT, per germline. The CDR3 extends over 16 amino acids. V shed 4 bases, J shed 3 bases, and the junction held 7 bases outside the gene matches.

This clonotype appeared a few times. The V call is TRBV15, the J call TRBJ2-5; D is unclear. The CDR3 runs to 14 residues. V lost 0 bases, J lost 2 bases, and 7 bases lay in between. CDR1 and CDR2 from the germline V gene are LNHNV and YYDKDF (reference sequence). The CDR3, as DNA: TGTGCCACCAGCAGAGATCAAAGACAAGAGACCCAGTACTTC. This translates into CATSRDQRQETQYF.

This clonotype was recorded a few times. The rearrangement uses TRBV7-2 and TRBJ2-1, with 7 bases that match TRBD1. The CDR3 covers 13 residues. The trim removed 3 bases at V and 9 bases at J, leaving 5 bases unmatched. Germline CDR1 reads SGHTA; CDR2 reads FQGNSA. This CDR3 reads CASSFTRTGEQFF. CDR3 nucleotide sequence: TGTGCCAGCAGCTTCACCCGGACAGGTGAGCAGTTCTTC.

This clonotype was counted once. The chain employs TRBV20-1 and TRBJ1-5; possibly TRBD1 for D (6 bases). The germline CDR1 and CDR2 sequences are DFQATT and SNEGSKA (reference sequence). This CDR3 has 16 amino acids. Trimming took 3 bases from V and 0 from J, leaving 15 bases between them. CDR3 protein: CSARSRGLTSNQPQHF. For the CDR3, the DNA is TGCAGTGCTAGGAGCAGGGGACTTACTAGCAATCAGCCCCAGCATTTT.

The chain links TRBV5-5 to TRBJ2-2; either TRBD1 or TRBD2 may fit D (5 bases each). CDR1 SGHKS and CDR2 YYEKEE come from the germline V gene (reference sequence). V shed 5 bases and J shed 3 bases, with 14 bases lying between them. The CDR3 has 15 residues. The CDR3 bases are TGTGCCAGCAGTTATGGGACCTATGACACCGGGGAGCTGTTTTTT. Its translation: CASSYGTYDTGELFF. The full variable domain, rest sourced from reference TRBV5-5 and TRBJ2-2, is DAGVTQSPTHLIKTRGQQVTLRCSPISGHKSVSWYQQVLGQGPQFIFQYYEKEERGRGNFPDRFSARQFPNYSSELNVNALLLGDSALYLCASSYGTYDTGELFFGEGSRLTVL.

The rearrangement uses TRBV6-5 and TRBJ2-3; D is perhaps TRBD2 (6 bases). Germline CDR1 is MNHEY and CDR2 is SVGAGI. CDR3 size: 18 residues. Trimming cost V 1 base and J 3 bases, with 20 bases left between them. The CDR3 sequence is CASSYYPPGLGWTDTQYF. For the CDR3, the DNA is TGTGCCAGCAGTTACTACCCTCCGGGACTGGGATGGACAGATACGCAGTATTTT.

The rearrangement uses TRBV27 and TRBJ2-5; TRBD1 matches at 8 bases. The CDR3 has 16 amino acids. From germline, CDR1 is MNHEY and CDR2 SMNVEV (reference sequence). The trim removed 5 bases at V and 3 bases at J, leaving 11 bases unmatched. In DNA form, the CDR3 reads TGTGCCAGCAGTCCCCGCCCTTCGGACAGGGAAGAGACCCAGTACTTC. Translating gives CASSPRPSDREETQYF.

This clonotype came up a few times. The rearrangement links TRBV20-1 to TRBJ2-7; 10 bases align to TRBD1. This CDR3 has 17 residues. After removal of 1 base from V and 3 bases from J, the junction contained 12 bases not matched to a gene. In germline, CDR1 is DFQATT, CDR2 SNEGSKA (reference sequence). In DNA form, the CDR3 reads TGCAGTGCTAGAGTGCCTTCGATTGGACAGGGGGGCTACGAGCAGTACTTC. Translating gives CSARVPSIGQGGYEQYF.

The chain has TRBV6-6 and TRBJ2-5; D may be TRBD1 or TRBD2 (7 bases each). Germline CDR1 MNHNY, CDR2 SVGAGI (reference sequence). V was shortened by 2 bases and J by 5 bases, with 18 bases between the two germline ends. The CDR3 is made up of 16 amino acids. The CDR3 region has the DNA TGTGCCAGCAGTTACACGGGGAGGGGGCGCGGGGAGACCCAGTACTTC. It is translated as CASSYTGRGRGETQYF.

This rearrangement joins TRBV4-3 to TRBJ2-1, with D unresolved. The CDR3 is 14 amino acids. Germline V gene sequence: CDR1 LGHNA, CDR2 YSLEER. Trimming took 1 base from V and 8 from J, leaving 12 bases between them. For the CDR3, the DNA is TGCGCCAGCAGCCAAGCTCCCGCGGTCGATGAGCAGTTCTTC. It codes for CASSQAPAVDEQFF.

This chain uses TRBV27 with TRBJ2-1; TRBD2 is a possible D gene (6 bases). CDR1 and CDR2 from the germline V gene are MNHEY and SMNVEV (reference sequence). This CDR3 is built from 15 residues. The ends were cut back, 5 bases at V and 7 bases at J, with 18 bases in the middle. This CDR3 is CASSVTDFRGNEQFF. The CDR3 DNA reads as TGTGCCAGCAGTGTGACGGACTTTCGGGGGAATGAGCAGTTCTTC.

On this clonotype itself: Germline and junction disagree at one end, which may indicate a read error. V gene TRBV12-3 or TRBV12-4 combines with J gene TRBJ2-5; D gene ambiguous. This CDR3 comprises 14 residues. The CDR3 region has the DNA TGTGTCAGCAGTTTTGCCAATAACCAAGAGACCCAGTACTTC. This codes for CVSSFANNQETQYF.

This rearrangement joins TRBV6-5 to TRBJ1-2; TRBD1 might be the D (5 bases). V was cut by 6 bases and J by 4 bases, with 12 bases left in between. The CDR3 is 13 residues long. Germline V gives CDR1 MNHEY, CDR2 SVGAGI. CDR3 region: CASSINQGYGYTF. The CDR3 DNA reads TGTGCCAGCAGCATCAATCAGGGCTATGGCTACACCTTC.

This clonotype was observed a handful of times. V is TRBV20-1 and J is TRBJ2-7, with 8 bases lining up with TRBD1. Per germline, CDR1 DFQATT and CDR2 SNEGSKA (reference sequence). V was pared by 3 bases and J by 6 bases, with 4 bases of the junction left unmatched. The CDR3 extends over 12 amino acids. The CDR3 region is CSASPTGGEQYF. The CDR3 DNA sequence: TGCAGTGCTAGCCCTACAGGGGGCGAGCAGTACTTC.

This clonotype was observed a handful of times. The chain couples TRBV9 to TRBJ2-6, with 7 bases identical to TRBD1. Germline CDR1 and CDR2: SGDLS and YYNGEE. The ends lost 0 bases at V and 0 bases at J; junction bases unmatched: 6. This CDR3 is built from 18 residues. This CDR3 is CASSVGQGIGSGANVLTF. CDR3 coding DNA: TGTGCCAGCAGCGTAGGACAGGGAATCGGCTCTGGGGCCAACGTCCTGACTTTC.

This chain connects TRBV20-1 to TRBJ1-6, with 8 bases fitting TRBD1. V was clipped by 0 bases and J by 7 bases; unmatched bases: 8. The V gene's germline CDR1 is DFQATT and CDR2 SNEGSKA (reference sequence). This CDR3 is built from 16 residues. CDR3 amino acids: CSAREWQGAGNSPLHF. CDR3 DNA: TGCAGTGCTAGAGAATGGCAGGGGGCCGGGAATTCACCCCTCCACTTT.

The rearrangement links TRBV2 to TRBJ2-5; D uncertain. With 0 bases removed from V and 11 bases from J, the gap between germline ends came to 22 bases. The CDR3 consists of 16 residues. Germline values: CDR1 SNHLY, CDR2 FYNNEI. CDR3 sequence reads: CASSEAATTVLNEQYF. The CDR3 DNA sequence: TGTGCCAGCAGTGAAGCCGCCACCACTGTCCTCAATGAGCAGTACTTC.

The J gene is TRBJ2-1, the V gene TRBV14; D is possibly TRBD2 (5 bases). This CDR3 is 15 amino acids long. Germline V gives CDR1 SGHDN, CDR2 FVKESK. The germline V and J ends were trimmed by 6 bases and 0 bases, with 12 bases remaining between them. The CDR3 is CASRGGLGSYNEQFF. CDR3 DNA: TGTGCCAGCAGAGGTGGACTGGGCTCCTACAATGAGCAGTTCTTC.

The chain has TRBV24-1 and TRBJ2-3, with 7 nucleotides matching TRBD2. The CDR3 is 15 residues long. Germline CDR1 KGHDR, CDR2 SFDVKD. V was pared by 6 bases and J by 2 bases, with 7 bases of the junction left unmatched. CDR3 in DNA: TGTGCCACCAGTACTCGCGGGGGAAACACAGATACGCAGTATTTT. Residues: CATSTRGGNTDTQYF.

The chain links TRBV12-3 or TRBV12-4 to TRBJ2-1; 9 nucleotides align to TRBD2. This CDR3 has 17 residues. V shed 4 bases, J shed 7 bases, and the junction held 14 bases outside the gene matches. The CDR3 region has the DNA TGTGCCAGCAGTTGGCTCCGTGCGGGGGGGCAGTCTAATGAGCAGTTCTTC. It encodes CASSWLRAGGQSNEQFF.

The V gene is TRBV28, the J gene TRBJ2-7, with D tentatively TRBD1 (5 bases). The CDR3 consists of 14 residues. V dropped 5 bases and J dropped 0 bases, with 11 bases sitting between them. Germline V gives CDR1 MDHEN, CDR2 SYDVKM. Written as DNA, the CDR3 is TGTGCCAGCAGTGTGAGTAGGGGCTCCTACGAGCAGTACTTC. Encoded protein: CASSVSRGSYEQYF.

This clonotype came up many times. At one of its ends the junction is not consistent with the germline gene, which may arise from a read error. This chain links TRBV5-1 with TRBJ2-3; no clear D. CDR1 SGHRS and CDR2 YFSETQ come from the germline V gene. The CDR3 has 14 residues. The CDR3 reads CASSLALSTDTQYF. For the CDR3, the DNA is TGTGCCAGCAGCTTAGCCCTTAGCACAGATACGCAGTATTTT.

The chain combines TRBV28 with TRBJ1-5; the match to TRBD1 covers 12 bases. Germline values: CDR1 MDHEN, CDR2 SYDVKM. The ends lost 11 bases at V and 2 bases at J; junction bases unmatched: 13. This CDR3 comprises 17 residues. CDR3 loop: CAGKWGQGARGNQPQHF. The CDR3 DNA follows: TGTGCCGGCAAATGGGGACAGGGGGCAAGGGGCAATCAGCCCCAGCATTTT.

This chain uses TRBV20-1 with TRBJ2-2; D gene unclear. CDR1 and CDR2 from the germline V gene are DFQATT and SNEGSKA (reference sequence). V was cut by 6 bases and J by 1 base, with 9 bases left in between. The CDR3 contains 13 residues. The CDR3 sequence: CSANTVNTGELFF. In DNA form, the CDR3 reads TGCAGTGCCAATACAGTGAACACCGGGGAGCTGTTTTTT.

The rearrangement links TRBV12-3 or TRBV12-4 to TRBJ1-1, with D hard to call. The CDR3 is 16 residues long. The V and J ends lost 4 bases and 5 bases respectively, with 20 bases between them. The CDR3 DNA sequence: TGTGCCAGCAGTTCCCCAGAGGACTTGAGTGGAACTGAAGCTTTCTTT. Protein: CASSSPEDLSGTEAFF.

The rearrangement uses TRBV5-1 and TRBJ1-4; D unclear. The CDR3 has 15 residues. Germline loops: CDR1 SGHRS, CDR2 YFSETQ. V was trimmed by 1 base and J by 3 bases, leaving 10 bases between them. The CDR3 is CASSLKWAANEKLFF. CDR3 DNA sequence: TGCGCCAGCAGCTTGAAATGGGCGGCTAATGAAAAACTGTTTTTT.

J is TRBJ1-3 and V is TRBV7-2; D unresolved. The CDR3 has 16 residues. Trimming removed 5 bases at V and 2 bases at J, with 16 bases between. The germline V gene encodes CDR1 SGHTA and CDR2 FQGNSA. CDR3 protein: CASSPAPGGTGNTIYF. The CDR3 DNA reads TGTGCCAGCAGCCCCGCCCCCGGCGGGACTGGAAACACCATATATTTT.

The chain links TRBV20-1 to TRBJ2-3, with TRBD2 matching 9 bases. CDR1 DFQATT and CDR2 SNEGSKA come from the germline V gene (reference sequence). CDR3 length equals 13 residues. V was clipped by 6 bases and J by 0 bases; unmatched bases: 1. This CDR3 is CSAAGGSTDTQYF. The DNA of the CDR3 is TGCAGTGCCGCGGGGGGGAGCACAGATACGCAGTATTTT.

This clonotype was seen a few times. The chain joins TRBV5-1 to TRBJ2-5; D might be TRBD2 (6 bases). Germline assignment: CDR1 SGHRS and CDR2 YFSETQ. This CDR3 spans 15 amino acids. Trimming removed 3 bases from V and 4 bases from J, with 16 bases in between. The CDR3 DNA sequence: TGCGCCAGCAGCTCCCTGGAGGCGACTAGAGAGACCCAGTACTTC. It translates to CASSSLEATRETQYF.